The TCR beta chain under discussion was sequenced for a study of T cell repertoires in cytomegalovirus infection. The CDR3 is 19 amino acids. V gave up 1 base and J gave up 5 bases; unmatched junction bases: 15. The germline V gene encodes CDR1 MNHEY and CDR2 SVGAGI. A single record per CDR3 protein comes from TCRdb applying MiXCR to the reads. The sample has about 920,000 distinct CDR3 sequences, 30% to 40% seen once. Points on this clonotype: Its antigen is still unknown.

This chain uses TRBV6-5 with TRBJ2-1, with 9 bases aligning to TRBD2. Sequencing used cultured CD8+ T cells from PBMCs, obtained from culture after CMV antigen stimulation. The origin of this receptor is a human donor in good health (CMV status not recorded). Some clones in this sample may be carry-over from other donors' samples. The CDR3 region has the DNA TGTGCCAGCAGTTACTATAGTTCTCATAGCGGGAGCACTCACAATGAGCAGTTCTTC. Its translation: CASSYYSSHSGSTHNEQFF.